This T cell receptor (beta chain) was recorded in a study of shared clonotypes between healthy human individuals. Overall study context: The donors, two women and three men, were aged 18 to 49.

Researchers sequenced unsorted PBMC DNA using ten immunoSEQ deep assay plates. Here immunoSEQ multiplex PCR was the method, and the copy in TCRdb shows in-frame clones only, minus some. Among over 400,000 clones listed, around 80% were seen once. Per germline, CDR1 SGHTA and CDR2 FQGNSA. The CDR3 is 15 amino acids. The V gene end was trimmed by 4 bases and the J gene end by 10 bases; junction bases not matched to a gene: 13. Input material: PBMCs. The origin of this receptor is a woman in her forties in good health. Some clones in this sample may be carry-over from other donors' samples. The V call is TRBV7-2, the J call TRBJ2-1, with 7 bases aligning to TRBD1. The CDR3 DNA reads TGTGCCAGCAGCTACCAACCAAACAGGGGTAAGGAGCAGTTCTTC. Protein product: CASSYQPNRGKEQFF.